This TCR beta chain was observed in a study of PD-L1 blockade in urothelial cancer. Sequencing was performed with immunoSEQ multiplex PCR; in TCRdb, only in-frame clones are kept and a portion is missing. The sample shows nearly 50,000 clones, 70% to 90% of them seen only once. Noted time point: peripheral blood 6 weeks after treatment start. V dropped 1 base and J dropped 4 bases, with 17 bases sitting between them. CDR3 size: 16 residues. In germline, CDR1 is SGHRS, CDR2 YFSETQ. This clone was recorded a few times. This specimen consisted of PBMCs, obtained around atezolizumab (anti-PD-L1) treatment. The sequence was collected from a man between 65 and 85 years old with urothelial cancer. The rearrangement links TRBV5-1 to TRBJ2-5; the D gene is possibly TRBD2 (5 bases). The CDR3: CASSLQSAGKRETQYF. The CDR3 nucleotides read TGCGCCAGCAGCTTGCAGTCCGCGGGTAAGCGAGAGACCCAGTACTTC.